The 24 T cell receptor beta chains below all came from one sample that was sequenced in a study of beta chain features in type 1 diabetes. What was sequenced were expressed TCRB transcripts, since all of the isolated RNA had been reverse transcribed. Repertoires were generated with immunoSEQ multiplex PCR, while TCRdb's copy carries only in-frame clones and drops some. Here the sample spans 500,000 to 700,000 clones, roughly 16% being singletons. Sequenced sample: naive CD4+ T cells from blood. The receptors come from a man younger than 30 in good health.

This clone turned up a few times. V and J are TRBV7-9 and TRBJ1-5; unclear D gene. The CDR3 is 17 amino acids. V gave up 5 bases and J gave up 2 bases, with 19 bases separating them. Per the germline V gene, CDR1 is SEHNR and CDR2 is FQNEAQ (reference sequence). The CDR3 is CASSTVSNQGGNQPQHF. CDR3 coding DNA: TGTGCCAGCAGCACAGTGTCCAACCAAGGCGGCAATCAGCCCCAGCATTTT.

This rearrangement joins TRBV4-2 to TRBJ1-5; no clear D. V was shortened by 0 bases and J by 7 bases, with 16 bases between the two germline ends. In germline, CDR1 is LGHNA, CDR2 YNFKEQ. The CDR3 is 16 residues long. The CDR3 region is CASSQDIALARQPQHF. The CDR3 nucleotides read TGTGCCAGCAGCCAAGATATAGCGTTGGCTAGGCAGCCCCAGCATTTT.

This clone appeared a few times. The rearrangement uses TRBV2 and TRBJ1-4; TRBD1 is a possible D gene (6 bases). Trimming cost V 6 bases and J 2 bases, with 13 bases left between them. Germline V gene sequence: CDR1 SNHLY, CDR2 FYNNEI. The CDR3 loop spans 15 amino acids. The CDR3 DNA sequence: TGTGCCAGCAGGATTACAGGGACGACTAATGAAAAACTGTTTTTT. It specifies CASRITGTTNEKLFF. The full variable domain, completed using reference TRBV2 and TRBJ1-4, is EPEVTQTPSHQVTQMGQEVILRCVPISNHLYFYWYRQILGQKVEFLVSFYNNEISEKSEIFDDQFSVERPDGSNFTLKIRSTKLEDSAMYFCASRITGTTNEKLFFGSGTQLSVL.

The rearrangement uses TRBV21-1 and TRBJ1-4; TRBD1, the table's D call, lacks a check against the DNA. TRBV21-1 is given as a pseudogene. This CDR3 spans 16 amino acids. The CDR3 sequence is CASSSRPEGAGEKLFF. DNA for the CDR3: TGTGCCAGCAGCTCCCGTCCGGAGGGGGCAGGGGAAAAACTGTTTTTT.

This clone came up a few times. The chain carries TRBV20-1 and TRBJ2-3; D is uncertain. With 4 bases removed from V and 5 bases from J, the gap between germline ends came to 7 bases. This CDR3 has 11 amino acids. Germline CDR1 reads DFQATT; CDR2 reads SNEGSKA (reference sequence). The CDR3 loop reads CSATERDTQYF. The CDR3 coding sequence is TGCAGTGCTACGGAGCGAGATACGCAGTATTTT.

This clone was counted only a few times. The gene calls are TRBV7-2 and TRBJ2-7; possible D gene TRBD1, 5 bases. The CDR3 runs 12 residues. Trimming shortened V by 3 bases and J by 6 bases, and 9 bases separated the two germline ends. Per the germline V gene, CDR1 is SGHTA and CDR2 is FQGNSA. CDR3: CASSFTGGEQYF. The CDR3 region has the DNA TGTGCCAGCAGCTTTACAGGTGGCGAGCAGTACTTC. The full variable domain, in which reference TRBV7-2 and TRBJ2-7 provide the parts outside the CDR3, is GAGVSQSPSNKVTEKGKDVELRCDPISGHTALYWYRQSLGQGLEFLIYFQGNSAPDKSGLPSDRFSAERTGGSVSTLTIQRTQQEDSAVYLCASSFTGGEQYFGPGTRLTVT.

This clone has a handful of counts. The gene calls are TRBV5-4 and TRBJ2-3, with D possibly called TRBD1 or TRBD2 (5 bases each). The CDR3 covers 15 residues. Trimming stripped 0 bases from V and 6 bases from J, with 14 bases between. The germline V gene encodes CDR1 SGHNT and CDR2 YYREEE (reference sequence). CDR3 loop: CASSLGGTPGDTQYF. The CDR3, as DNA: TGTGCCAGCAGCTTGGGGGGGACCCCCGGCGATACGCAGTATTTT.

A remark on this clone: The sample holds other DNA sequences that translate to the same CDR3. CDR3 coding DNA: TGCGCCAGCAGCTTGCCCTACAATGAGCAGTTCTTC. It translates to CASSLPYNEQFF. The chain links TRBV5-1 to TRBJ2-1, with D hard to call. CDR3 size: 12 residues. Germline-derived CDR1 and CDR2 are SGHRS and YFSETQ. V was pared by 1 base and J by 2 bases, with 1 base between.

This clone came up a few times. This chain joins TRBV9 and TRBJ2-7, with 8 positions matching TRBD2. The CDR3 contains 13 residues. Germline CDR1 and CDR2: SGDLS and YYNGEE. The V segment lost 5 bases and the J segment 6 bases; nucleotides outside the gene matches: 7. CDR3 sequence reads: CASSRREGSEQYF. CDR3 sequence (DNA): TGTGCCAGCAGTCGACGGGAGGGGAGCGAGCAGTACTTC.

This clone appeared a few times. The chain employs TRBV18 and TRBJ2-1; 12 nucleotides line up with TRBD2. Trimming took 4 bases from V and 2 from J; bases not matched to a gene: 3. This CDR3 has 16 amino acids. CDR1 is KGHSH and CDR2 is LQKENI in the germline V gene. CDR3 protein: CASSHSSGRAYNEQFF. For the CDR3, the DNA is TGTGCCAGCTCACACTCTAGCGGGAGGGCCTACAATGAGCAGTTCTTC.

The chain joins TRBV27 to TRBJ2-7; TRBD2 matches at 10 bases. V gave up 2 bases and J gave up 12 bases; unmatched junction bases: 10. Germline CDR1 and CDR2: MNHEY and SMNVEV (reference sequence). The CDR3 length is 14 residues. The CDR3 nucleotides read TGTGCCAGCAGTTTAAGCCTAGCGGGAGCGTCTCTGTACTTC. The encoded protein is CASSLSLAGASLYF.

The chain couples TRBV5-1 to TRBJ2-7, with 8 bases identical to TRBD1. The CDR3 sequence is 13 residues long. CDR1 is SGHRS and CDR2 is YFSETQ in the germline V gene. Trimming at V came to 1 base and at J to 5 bases, leaving 2 bases not matched to a gene. CDR3 in amino acids: CASSLSGGNEQYF. CDR3 nucleotides: TGCGCCAGCAGCTTGTCAGGGGGCAACGAGCAGTACTTC.

The gene calls are TRBV9 and TRBJ2-1, with 9 nucleotides matching TRBD2. There are 18 residues in the CDR3. CDR1 is SGDLS, CDR2 YYNGEE, per germline. V was clipped by 4 bases and J by 7 bases; unmatched bases: 18. DNA for the CDR3: TGTGCCAGCAGCTTTGACGGGGCTGGTACTAGCGGGCGAAATGAGCAGTTCTTC. Translation gives CASSFDGAGTSGRNEQFF.

The V gene is TRBV19, the J gene TRBJ1-1, with TRBD1 matching over 8 bases. The CDR3 covers 12 residues. The V gene end was trimmed by 3 bases and the J gene end by 10 bases; junction bases not matched to a gene: 4. Germline V gene sequence: CDR1 LNHDA, CDR2 SQIVND (reference sequence). As DNA, the CDR3 is TGTGCCAGTAGTATGTCAGACAGGGGAGCTTTCTTT. Translation gives CASSMSDRGAFF.

This rearrangement joins TRBV6-5 to TRBJ1-2; 9 bases agree with TRBD1. The CDR3 is made up of 13 amino acids. Germline V gene sequence: CDR1 MNHEY, CDR2 SVGAGI. Trimming removed 5 bases from V and 7 bases from J; junction bases left unmatched: 5. CDR3 region: CASSMGQGFGYTF. CDR3 nucleotide sequence: TGTGCCAGCAGTATGGGACAGGGATTTGGCTACACCTTC.

This rearrangement joins TRBV9 to TRBJ2-5; 9 bases line up with TRBD2. The CDR3 sequence is 16 residues long. J was trimmed by 4 bases and V by 5 bases; bases with no gene match: 12. Germline CDR1 reads SGDLS; CDR2 reads YYNGEE. In nucleotides, the CDR3 is TGTGCCAGCAGTGCAATCCTTAGCGGGAGAGGAGAGACCCAGTACTTC. Amino acid sequence: CASSAILSGRGETQYF.

The chain's CDR3 is CAIQKQGAGATIRDTQYF. DNA for the CDR3: TGTGCCATTCAGAAACAGGGGGCGGGTGCTACGATTCGGGATACGCAGTATTTT. The chain recombines TRBV10-3 with TRBJ2-3; 9 bases are shared with TRBD1. The V and J ends lost 9 bases and 6 bases, in that order; junction bases with no gene match: 22. The germline CDR1 and CDR2 sequences are ENHRY and SYGVKD. The CDR3 sequence is 18 residues long.

This clone occurred a few times. The genes are TRBV15 and TRBJ2-2, with 10 positions matching TRBD2. The CDR3 spans 16 residues. Germline V gene data show CDR1 as LNHNV and CDR2 as YYDKDF (reference sequence). J lost 4 bases, V lost 0 bases, and 2 bases had no gene match. CDR3 nucleotide sequence: TGTGCCACCAGCAGAGAGCCTAGCGGGAGCACCGGGGAGCTGTTTTTT. Translation gives CATSREPSGSTGELFF.

This clone was seen a few times. The rearrangement links TRBV29-1 to TRBJ2-5; a weak D match, TRBD1 (5 bases). Trimming pared 1 base from V and 5 bases from J, leaving 11 bases between. This CDR3 region has 13 residues. CDR1 is SQVTM and CDR2 is ANQGSEA in the germline V gene. The CDR3 here is CSVEGDRGETQYF. The CDR3 bases are TGCAGCGTTGAAGGGGATAGGGGTGAGACCCAGTACTTC.

This clone showed up just a few times. The rearrangement uses TRBV6-5 and TRBJ2-7; TRBD2 agrees at 14 bases. J gave up 6 bases and V 4 bases, and 5 bases lay outside the gene matches. The CDR3 spans 15 residues. Germline V lookup: CDR1 MNHEY, CDR2 SVGAGI. The CDR3 DNA sequence: TGTGCCAGCAGTTCGTGGACTAGCGGGAGGAGCGAGCAGTACTTC. This translates into CASSSWTSGRSEQYF.

The CDR3 loop reads CASSPPGQTIENTGELFF. In DNA form, the CDR3 reads TGTGCCAGCAGCCCACCGGGTCAGACCATAGAGAACACCGGGGAGCTGTTTTTT. The rearrangement links TRBV2 to TRBJ2-2; D unresolved. Per germline, CDR1 SNHLY and CDR2 FYNNEI. This CDR3 has 18 amino acids. V lost 6 bases and J lost 1, with 21 bases in between.

The chain has TRBV5-4 and TRBJ2-2, with 8 bases fitting TRBD2. Germline assignment: CDR1 SGHNT and CDR2 YYREEE (reference sequence). J was trimmed by 6 bases and V by 0 bases; bases with no gene match: 7. This CDR3 has 16 residues. In nucleotides, the CDR3 is TGTGCCAGCAGCTTGGCTGCGGGAGGCTCCCCCGGGGAGCTGTTTTTT. Translation gives CASSLAAGGSPGELFF.

This chain links TRBV7-9 with TRBJ1-2; D unresolved. Germline loops: CDR1 SEHNR, CDR2 FQNEAQ (reference sequence). This CDR3 region has 14 residues. Trimming took 5 bases from V and 0 from J, leaving 10 bases between them. CDR3: CASSRWAANYGYTF. The CDR3 DNA sequence: TGTGCCAGCAGCCGGTGGGCAGCTAACTATGGCTACACCTTC.

This clone was seen a handful of times. The chain combines TRBV15 with TRBJ2-7; TRBD2 aligns across 7 bases. Germline CDR1 and CDR2: LNHNV and YYDKDF (reference sequence). V trimming: 0 bases; J trimming: 2 bases; junction bases outside the gene matches: 10. The CDR3 is 17 amino acids. CDR3 DNA: TGTGCCACCAGCAGAGATCTGTATCCGGGAGGCACCTACGAGCAGTACTTC. This gives the protein CATSRDLYPGGTYEQYF.